These 22 T cell receptor beta chains share one sample of origin, sequenced in a study of shared clonotypes between healthy human individuals. Sequenced by immunoSEQ multiplex PCR; TCRdb stores in-frame clones only, minus some. This table holds 330,000 or so clones, more than 60% found once. Input material: memory CD4+ T cells sorted from blood. Subset of the sample: CD45RA-negative fraction. Receptors originate from a young man in good health.

The gene calls are TRBV2 and TRBJ2-1, with 8 nucleotides matching TRBD2. There are 14 residues in the CDR3. V lost 4 bases to trimming and J lost 8 bases; unmatched junction nucleotides: 7. Germline assignment: CDR1 SNHLY and CDR2 FYNNEI. The CDR3 sequence is CASSGAGGRDEQFF. In nucleotides, the CDR3 is TGTGCCAGCAGTGGGGCGGGAGGTCGGGATGAGCAGTTCTTC.

This clone occurred once. The V call is TRBV5-1, the J call TRBJ2-7, with TRBD2 as a possible D gene (5 bases). The V gene lost 0 bases and the J gene lost 6 bases, with 19 bases spanning the gap. CDR3 length: 16 residues. The V gene's germline CDR1 is SGHRS and CDR2 YFSETQ. The CDR3 DNA is TGCGCCAGCAGCTTGGCCGTCAGTGGGAGAGGAGGCGAGCAGTACTTC. It codes for CASSLAVSGRGGEQYF.

The chain recombines TRBV27 with TRBJ2-7; TRBD2 matches at 7 bases. Germline V gene data show CDR1 as MNHEY and CDR2 as SMNVEV (reference sequence). Germline trimming cut 4 bases from V and 3 bases from J; bases unmatched to any gene: 9. CDR3 size: 15 residues. The CDR3 loop is CASSYQAGTGYEQYF. CDR3 nucleotides: TGTGCCAGCAGTTACCAAGCGGGGACCGGCTACGAGCAGTACTTC.

The rearrangement joins TRBV19 to TRBJ1-1; 8 bases map to TRBD1. Germline lookup yields CDR1 LNHDA and CDR2 SQIVND (reference sequence). With V trimmed by 5 bases and J by 1 base, 3 bases remained unmatched. This CDR3 is built from 14 residues. CDR3: CASSSQGGNTEAFF. The DNA of the CDR3 is TGTGCCAGTAGTTCACAGGGGGGGAACACTGAAGCTTTCTTT.

The chain couples TRBV6-4 to TRBJ1-5; unclear D gene. This CDR3 is built from 13 residues. Germline V gene data show CDR1 as MRHNA and CDR2 as SNTAGT. Trimming pared 9 bases from V and 3 bases from J, leaving 12 bases between. In DNA, the CDR3 is TGTGCCAGTTCATCGGACCTCAATCAGCCCCAGCATTTT. Its protein product is CASSSDLNQPQHF.

The chain combines TRBV7-2 with TRBJ2-1, with 7 bases aligning to TRBD2. V lost 6 bases and J lost 5; bases outside the gene matches: 19. The CDR3 totals 18 residues. Germline V gives CDR1 SGHTA, CDR2 FQGNSA. This CDR3 is CASSSSGRYAARHNEQFF. The DNA of the CDR3 is TGTGCCAGCAGTTCTAGCGGAAGGTACGCCGCTCGGCACAATGAGCAGTTCTTC.

The chain joins TRBV5-1 to TRBJ2-1, with 12 positions matching TRBD2. V gave up 7 bases and J gave up 8 bases; unmatched junction bases: 19. The germline CDR1 and CDR2 sequences are SGHRS and YFSETQ. There are 18 residues in the CDR3. The chain's CDR3 is CASSHRPGRLAGVDEQFF. The DNA of the CDR3 is TGCGCCAGCTCACATCGCCCGGGGCGACTAGCGGGAGTTGATGAGCAGTTCTTC.

This chain links TRBV2 with TRBJ2-3; 12 nucleotides agree with TRBD1. The germline V gene encodes CDR1 SNHLY and CDR2 FYNNEI. The CDR3 is 15 residues long. Trimming removed 8 bases from V and 4 bases from J; junction bases left unmatched: 7. The DNA of the CDR3 is TGTGCCAGCGGCGGGACAGGGGGCGCCCCAGATACGCAGTATTTT. Translated: CASGGTGGAPDTQYF. Combining the CDR3 with reference TRBV2 and TRBJ2-3 gives the whole variable domain EPEVTQTPSHQVTQMGQEVILRCVPISNHLYFYWYRQILGQKVEFLVSFYNNEISEKSEIFDDQFSVERPDGSNFTLKIRSTKLEDSAMYFCASGGTGGAPDTQYFGPGTRLTVL.

The rearrangement uses TRBV7-2 and TRBJ2-7; 11 bases are shared with TRBD2. This CDR3 region has 15 residues. Germline CDR1 SGHTA, CDR2 FQGNSA. The V segment lost 8 bases and the J segment 0 bases; nucleotides outside the gene matches: 6. The CDR3 DNA is TGTGCCAGCTGCCGACTAGCGGGAAGCTCCTACGAGCAGTACTTC. Translating gives CASCRLAGSSYEQYF.

V gene TRBV30 combines with J gene TRBJ2-7, with D uncertain. CDR1 is GTSNPN, CDR2 SVGIG, per germline (reference sequence). V lost 5 bases and J lost 3, with 8 bases in between. The CDR3 runs 11 residues. DNA for the CDR3: TGTGCCTGGGGCTCCTACTACGAGCAGTACTTC. Amino acids: CAWGSYYEQYF.

V is TRBV11-2 and J is TRBJ2-1; 10 bases are a match to TRBD2. The CDR3 length is 16 residues. Per germline, CDR1 SGHAT and CDR2 FQNNGV. J was trimmed by 9 bases and V by 5 bases; bases with no gene match: 13. The CDR3 DNA follows: TGTGCCAGCAGCCTTCGGGCTAGCGGGAGTTGGGGTGAGCAGTTCTTC. Translating gives CASSLRASGSWGEQFF.

The chain employs TRBV15 and TRBJ2-3, with D perhaps matching TRBD2 (5 bases). Germline values: CDR1 LNHNV, CDR2 YYDKDF (reference sequence). This CDR3 is 14 amino acids long. Trimming shortened V by 6 bases and J by 1 base, and 11 bases separated the two germline ends. The CDR3 DNA reads as TGTGCCACCAGAGATGGGAGAGGCACAGATACGCAGTATTTT. As protein: CATRDGRGTDTQYF.

V is TRBV4-2 and J is TRBJ2-5; D is unclear. Germline CDR1 is LGHNA and CDR2 is YNFKEQ. Trimming removed 5 bases at V and 7 bases at J, with 14 bases between. The CDR3 contains 13 residues. CDR3 DNA sequence: TGTGCCAGCAGCTTCGGCAGCCCCGGGACCCAGTACTTC. Translation: CASSFGSPGTQYF.

The chain employs TRBV6-1 and TRBJ1-3, with D perhaps TRBD1 (6 bases). V was trimmed by 6 bases and J by 0 bases, leaving 12 bases between them. CDR3 length: 15 residues. CDR1 and CDR2 (germline): MNHNS, SASEGT. The CDR3 is CASRFPGVSGNTIYF. Here the CDR3 DNA reads TGTGCCAGCAGGTTCCCAGGGGTCTCTGGAAACACCATATATTTT.

The V and J genes are TRBV6-1 and TRBJ2-5; perhaps TRBD1 as D (7 bases). The J call may not be correct, given that the DNA end is closer to TRBJ2-7. CDR3 length equals 12 residues. Germline lookup yields CDR1 MNHNS and CDR2 SASEGT. The CDR3 sequence: CASSKQGGEQYF. In DNA, the CDR3 is TGTGCCAGCAGCAAGCAGGGGGGCGAGCAGTACTTC.

The genes are TRBV29-1 and TRBJ2-7, with D uncertain. Germline-derived CDR1 and CDR2 are SQVTM and ANQGSEA. Trimming stripped 0 bases from V and 2 bases from J, with 5 bases between. CDR3 size: 12 residues. The CDR3 DNA follows: TGCAGCGTTGAAGATCAAACCTACGAGCAGTACTTC. This translates into CSVEDQTYEQYF.

The chain is built from TRBV7-3 and TRBJ2-1; D possibly uses TRBD1 or TRBD2 (5 bases each). Germline CDR1 SGHTA, CDR2 FQGTGA. Trimming cost V 1 base and J 7 bases, with 14 bases left between them. This CDR3 has 15 residues. CDR3 protein: CASSLMTGRGNEQFF. DNA for the CDR3: TGTGCCAGCAGCTTAATGACGGGAAGGGGAAATGAGCAGTTCTTC.

This chain uses TRBV28 with TRBJ1-3; D gene unclear. Per germline, CDR1 MDHEN and CDR2 SYDVKM. The CDR3 is 14 amino acids. Trimming stripped 2 bases from V and 0 bases from J, with 5 bases between. Here the CDR3 reads CASSLGNSGNTIYF. CDR3 coding DNA: TGTGCCAGCAGTTTAGGCAACTCTGGAAACACCATATATTTT. The full variable domain, its missing parts supplied by reference TRBV28 and TRBJ1-3, is DVKVTQSSRYLVKRTGEKVFLECVQDMDHENMFWYRQDPGLGLRLIYFSYDVKMKEKGDIPEGYSVSREKKERFSLILESASTNQTSMYLCASSLGNSGNTIYFGEGSWLTVV.

The chain combines TRBV19 with TRBJ1-2, with D maybe TRBD1 (6 bases). V was pared by 5 bases and J by 4 bases, with 17 bases between. This CDR3 spans 15 amino acids. Germline lookup yields CDR1 LNHDA and CDR2 SQIVND (reference sequence). The CDR3 region is CASSLDARGGYGYTF. The CDR3 DNA reads as TGTGCCAGTAGTCTGGACGCACGAGGGGGCTATGGCTACACCTTC.

V and J are TRBV9 and TRBJ2-1, with 13 nucleotides matching TRBD2. With 0 bases clipped from V and 6 bases from J, the junction kept 9 bases outside the gene matches. The CDR3 has 18 residues. Germline V gives CDR1 SGDLS, CDR2 YYNGEE. The CDR3 DNA sequence: TGTGCCAGCAGCGTAGGCCGGATACTAGCGGGAGGGCCCAATGAGCAGTTCTTC. Protein product: CASSVGRILAGGPNEQFF.

The V and J genes are TRBV6-5 and TRBJ1-2, with TRBD1 as a possible D gene (6 bases). Germline V gives CDR1 MNHEY, CDR2 SVGAGI. This CDR3 contains 14 residues. With 2 bases removed from V and 8 bases from J, the gap between germline ends came to 15 bases. CDR3: CASSYDRNSMGYTF. The CDR3 region has the DNA TGTGCCAGCAGTTACGACAGGAATTCTATGGGCTACACCTTC.

Remarks on this clone: The junction departs from the called germline gene at one end, perhaps through a read error. The rearrangement uses TRBV7-7 and TRBJ2-5; a weak D match, TRBD2 (5 bases). Germline assignment: CDR1 SSHAT and CDR2 FNYEAQ (reference sequence). The CDR3 runs 14 residues. CDR3 sequence: CASSLAITEETQYF. CDR3 sequence (DNA): TGTGCTAGCAGCTTAGCGATAACTGAAGAGACCCAGTACTTC.